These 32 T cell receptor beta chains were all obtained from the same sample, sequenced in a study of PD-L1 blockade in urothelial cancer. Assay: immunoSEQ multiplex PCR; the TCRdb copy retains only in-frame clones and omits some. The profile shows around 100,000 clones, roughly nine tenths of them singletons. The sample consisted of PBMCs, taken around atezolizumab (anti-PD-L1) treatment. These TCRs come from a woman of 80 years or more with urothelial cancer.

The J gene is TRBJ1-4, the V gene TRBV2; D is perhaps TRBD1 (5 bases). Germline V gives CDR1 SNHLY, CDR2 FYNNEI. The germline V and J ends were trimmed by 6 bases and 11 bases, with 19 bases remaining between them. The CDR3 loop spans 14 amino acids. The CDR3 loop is CASRADRTGVKLFF. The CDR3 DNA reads TGTGCCAGCAGGGCCGACAGAACGGGTGTGAAACTGTTTTTT.

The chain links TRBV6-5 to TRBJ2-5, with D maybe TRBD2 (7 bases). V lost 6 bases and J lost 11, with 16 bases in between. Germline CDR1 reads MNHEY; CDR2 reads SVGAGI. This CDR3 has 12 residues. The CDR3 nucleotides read TGTGCCAGCAGCCTCCAAGGGGGGGAGCAGTACTTC. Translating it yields CASSLQGGEQYF.

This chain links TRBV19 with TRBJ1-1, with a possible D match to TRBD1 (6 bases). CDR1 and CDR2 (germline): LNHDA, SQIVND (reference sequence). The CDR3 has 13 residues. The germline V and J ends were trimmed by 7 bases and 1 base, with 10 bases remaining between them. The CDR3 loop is CASMNRENTEAFF. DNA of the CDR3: TGTGCCAGTATGAACAGGGAGAACACTGAAGCTTTCTTT.

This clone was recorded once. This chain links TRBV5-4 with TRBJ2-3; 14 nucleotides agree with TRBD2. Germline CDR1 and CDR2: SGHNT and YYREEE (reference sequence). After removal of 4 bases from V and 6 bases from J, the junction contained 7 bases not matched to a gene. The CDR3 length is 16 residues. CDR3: CASSLGLAGVGDTQYF. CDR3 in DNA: TGTGCCAGCAGCCTGGGACTAGCGGGAGTCGGCGATACGCAGTATTTT.

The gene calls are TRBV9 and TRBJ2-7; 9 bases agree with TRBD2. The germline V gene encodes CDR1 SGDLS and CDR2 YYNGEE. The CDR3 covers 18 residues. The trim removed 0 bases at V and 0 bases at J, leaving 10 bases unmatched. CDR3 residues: CASSVAGGGLADSYEQYF. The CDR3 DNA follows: TGTGCCAGCAGCGTAGCGGGGGGGGGACTAGCAGACTCCTACGAGCAGTACTTC.

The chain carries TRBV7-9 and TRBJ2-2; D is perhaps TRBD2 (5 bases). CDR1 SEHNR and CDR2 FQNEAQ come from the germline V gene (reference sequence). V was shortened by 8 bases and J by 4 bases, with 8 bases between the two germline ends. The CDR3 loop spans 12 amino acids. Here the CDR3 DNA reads TGTGCCAGCCTAGGAGGCACCGGGGAGCTGTTTTTT. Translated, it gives CASLGGTGELFF. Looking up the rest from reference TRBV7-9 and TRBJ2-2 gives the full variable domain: DTGVSQNPRHKITKRGQNVTFRCDPISEHNRLYWYRQTLGQGPEFLTYFQNEAQLEKSRLLSDRFSAERPKGSFSTLEIQRTEQGDSAMYLCASLGGTGELFFGEGSRLTVL.

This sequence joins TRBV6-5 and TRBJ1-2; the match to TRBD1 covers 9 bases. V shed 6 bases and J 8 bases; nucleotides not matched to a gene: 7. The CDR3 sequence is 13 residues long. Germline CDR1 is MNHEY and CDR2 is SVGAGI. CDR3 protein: CASRETGGRGYTF. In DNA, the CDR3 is TGTGCCAGCAGAGAGACAGGGGGAAGAGGCTACACCTTC.

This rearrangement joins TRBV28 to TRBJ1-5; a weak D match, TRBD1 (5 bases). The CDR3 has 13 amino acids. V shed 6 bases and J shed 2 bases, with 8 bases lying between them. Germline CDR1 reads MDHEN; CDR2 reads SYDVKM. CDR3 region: CASSWGGNQPQHF. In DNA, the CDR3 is TGTGCCAGCAGCTGGGGGGGCAATCAGCCCCAGCATTTT.

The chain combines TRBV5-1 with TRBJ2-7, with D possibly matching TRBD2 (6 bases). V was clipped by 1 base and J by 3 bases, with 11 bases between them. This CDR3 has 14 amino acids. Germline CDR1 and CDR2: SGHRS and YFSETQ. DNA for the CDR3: TGCGCCAGCAGCTTGAGTAGCGGTGTCTACGAGCAGTACTTC. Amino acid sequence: CASSLSSGVYEQYF.

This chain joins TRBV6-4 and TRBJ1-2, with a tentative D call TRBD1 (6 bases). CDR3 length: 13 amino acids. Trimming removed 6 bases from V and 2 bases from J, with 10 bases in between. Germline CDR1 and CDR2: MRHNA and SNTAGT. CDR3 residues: CASSRGDNYGYTF. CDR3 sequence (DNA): TGTGCCAGCAGCAGGGGAGACAACTATGGCTACACCTTC.

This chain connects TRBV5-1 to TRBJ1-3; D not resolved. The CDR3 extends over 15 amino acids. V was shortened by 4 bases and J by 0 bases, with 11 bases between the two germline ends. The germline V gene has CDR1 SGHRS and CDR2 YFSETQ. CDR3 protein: CASSRVAGSGNTIYF. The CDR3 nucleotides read TGCGCCAGCAGCCGGGTTGCCGGCTCTGGAAACACCATATATTTT.

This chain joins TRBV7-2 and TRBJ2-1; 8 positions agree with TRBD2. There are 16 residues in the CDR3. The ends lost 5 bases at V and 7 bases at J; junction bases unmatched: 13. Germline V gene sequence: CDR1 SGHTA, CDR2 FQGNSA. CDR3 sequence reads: CASSPGGRLARNEQFF. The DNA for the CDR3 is TGTGCCAGCAGCCCTGGGGGCCGACTAGCGAGGAATGAGCAGTTCTTC.

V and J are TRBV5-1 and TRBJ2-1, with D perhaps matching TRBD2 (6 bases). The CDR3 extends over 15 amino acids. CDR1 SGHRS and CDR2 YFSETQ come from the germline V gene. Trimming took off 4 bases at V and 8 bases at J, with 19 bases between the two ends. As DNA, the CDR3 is TGCGCCAGCAGCGGACTACCTGGGACGCCTGATGAGCAGTTCTTC. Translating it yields CASSGLPGTPDEQFF.

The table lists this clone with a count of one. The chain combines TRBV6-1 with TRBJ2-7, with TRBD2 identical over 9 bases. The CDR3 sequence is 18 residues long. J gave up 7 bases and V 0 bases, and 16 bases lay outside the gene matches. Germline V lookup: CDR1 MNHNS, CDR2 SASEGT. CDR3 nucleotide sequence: TGTGCCAGCAGTGAAGCGGTTAGCGGGAGCCACCGTTTGAAGGAGCAGTACTTC. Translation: CASSEAVSGSHRLKEQYF.

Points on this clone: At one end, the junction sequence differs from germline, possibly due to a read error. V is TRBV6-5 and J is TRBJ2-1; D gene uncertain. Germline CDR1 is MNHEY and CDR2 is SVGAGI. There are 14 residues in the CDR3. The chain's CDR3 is CASSHSGSSNEQFF. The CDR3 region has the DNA TGTGCCAGCAGTCACTCCGGGTCCAGCAATGAGCAGTTCTTC.

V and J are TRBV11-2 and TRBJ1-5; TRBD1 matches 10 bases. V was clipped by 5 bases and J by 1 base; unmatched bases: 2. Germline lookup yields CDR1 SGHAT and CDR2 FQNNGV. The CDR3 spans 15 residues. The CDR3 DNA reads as TGTGCCAGCAGCCCGGGACAGGGGAGCAATCAGCCCCAGCATTTT. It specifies CASSPGQGSNQPQHF.

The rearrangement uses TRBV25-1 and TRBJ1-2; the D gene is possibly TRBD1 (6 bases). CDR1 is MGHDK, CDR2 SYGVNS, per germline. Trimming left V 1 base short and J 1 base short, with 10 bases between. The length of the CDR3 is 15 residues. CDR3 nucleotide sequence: TGTGCCAGCAGTGAATGGGGGCTGAATAACTATGGCTACACCTTC. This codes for CASSEWGLNNYGYTF.

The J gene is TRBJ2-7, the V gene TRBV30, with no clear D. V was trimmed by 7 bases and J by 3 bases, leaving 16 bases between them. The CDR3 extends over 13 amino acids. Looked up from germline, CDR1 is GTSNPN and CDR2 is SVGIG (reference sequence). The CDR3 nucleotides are TGTGCCTTTTCAGAGACTGCCCTCTACGAGCAGTACTTC. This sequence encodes CAFSETALYEQYF.

CDR3 protein: CASSELPGETQYF. The CDR3 DNA follows: TGTGCCAGCAGTGAATTACCCGGGGAGACCCAGTACTTC. V is TRBV6-1 and J is TRBJ2-5; no definite D call. V was shortened by 2 bases and J by 5 bases, with 9 bases between the two germline ends. CDR1 and CDR2 from the germline V gene are MNHNS and SASEGT. This CDR3 is built from 13 residues.

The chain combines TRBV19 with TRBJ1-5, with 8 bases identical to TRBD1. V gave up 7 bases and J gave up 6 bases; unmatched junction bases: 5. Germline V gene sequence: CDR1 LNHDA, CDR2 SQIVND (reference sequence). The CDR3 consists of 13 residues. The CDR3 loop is CASNPDRVQPQHF. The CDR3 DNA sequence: TGTGCCAGTAATCCGGACAGGGTTCAGCCCCAGCATTTT.

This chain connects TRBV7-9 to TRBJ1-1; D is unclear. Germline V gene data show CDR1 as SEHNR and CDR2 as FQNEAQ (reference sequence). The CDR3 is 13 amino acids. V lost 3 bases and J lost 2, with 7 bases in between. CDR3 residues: CASSFLVNTEAFF. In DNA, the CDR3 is TGTGCCAGCAGCTTCTTAGTCAACACTGAAGCTTTCTTT.

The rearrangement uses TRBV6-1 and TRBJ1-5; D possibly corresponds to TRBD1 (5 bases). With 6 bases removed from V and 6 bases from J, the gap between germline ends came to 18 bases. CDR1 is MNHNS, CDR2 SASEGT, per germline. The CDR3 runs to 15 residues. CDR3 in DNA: TGTGCCAGCAGCCCCCGGGGGGGGGTCGGTCAGCCCCAGCATTTT. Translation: CASSPRGGVGQPQHF.

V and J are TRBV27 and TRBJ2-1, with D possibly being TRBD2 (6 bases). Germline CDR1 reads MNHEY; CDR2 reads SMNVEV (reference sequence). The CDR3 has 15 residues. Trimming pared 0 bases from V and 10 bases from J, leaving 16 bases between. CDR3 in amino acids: CASSLSGTPFGEQFF. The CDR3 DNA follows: TGTGCCAGCAGTTTATCCGGGACTCCCTTCGGGGAGCAGTTCTTC.

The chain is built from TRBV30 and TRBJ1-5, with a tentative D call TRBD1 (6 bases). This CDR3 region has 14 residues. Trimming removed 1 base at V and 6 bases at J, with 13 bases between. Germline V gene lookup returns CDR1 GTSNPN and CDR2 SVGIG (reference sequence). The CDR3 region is CAWSEGEVSQPQHF. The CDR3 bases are TGTGCCTGGAGTGAGGGGGAAGTGAGTCAGCCCCAGCATTTT. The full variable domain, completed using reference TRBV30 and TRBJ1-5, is SQTIHQWPATLVQPVGSPLSLECTVEGTSNPNLYWYRQAAGRGLQLLFYSVGIGQISSEVPQNLSASRPQDRQFILSSKKLLLSDSGFYLCAWSEGEVSQPQHFGDGTRLSIL.

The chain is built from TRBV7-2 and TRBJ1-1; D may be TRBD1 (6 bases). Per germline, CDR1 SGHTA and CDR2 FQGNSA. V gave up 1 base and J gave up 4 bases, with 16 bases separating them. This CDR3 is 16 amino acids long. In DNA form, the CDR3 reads TGTGCCAGCAGCTTAGATGGGGTGGGGGCAAGCACTGAAGCTTTCTTT. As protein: CASSLDGVGASTEAFF.

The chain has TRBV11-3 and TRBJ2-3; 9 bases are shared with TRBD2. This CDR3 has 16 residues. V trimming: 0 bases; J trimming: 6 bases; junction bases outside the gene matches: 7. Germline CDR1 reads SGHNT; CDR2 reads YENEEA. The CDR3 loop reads CASSLDLREGMDTQYF. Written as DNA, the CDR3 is TGTGCCAGCAGCTTAGATCTGCGGGAGGGCATGGATACGCAGTATTTT.

The CDR3, as DNA: TGTGCCAGCAGTCCCGGGACAGGGGGCGGGAGGCCCCAGCATTTT. Its protein product is CASSPGTGGGRPQHF. The rearrangement joins TRBV28 to TRBJ1-5, with 12 positions matching TRBD1. The germline gives CDR1 MDHEN, CDR2 SYDVKM. The CDR3 has 15 residues. The V and J ends lost 5 bases and 9 bases, in that order; junction bases with no gene match: 8.

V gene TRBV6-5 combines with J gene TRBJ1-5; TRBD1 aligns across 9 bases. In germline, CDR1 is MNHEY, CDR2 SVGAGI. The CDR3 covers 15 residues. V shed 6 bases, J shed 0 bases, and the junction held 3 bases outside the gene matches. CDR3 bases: TGTGCCAGCAGCCCGGACAGGGGTAGCAATCAGCCCCAGCATTTT. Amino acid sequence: CASSPDRGSNQPQHF.

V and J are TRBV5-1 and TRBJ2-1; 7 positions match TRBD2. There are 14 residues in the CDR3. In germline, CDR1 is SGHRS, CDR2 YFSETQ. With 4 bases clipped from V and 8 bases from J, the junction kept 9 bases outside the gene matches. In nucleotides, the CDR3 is TGCGCCAGCAGCCCTTGGACCGCGGGGGATGAGCAGTTCTTC. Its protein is CASSPWTAGDEQFF.

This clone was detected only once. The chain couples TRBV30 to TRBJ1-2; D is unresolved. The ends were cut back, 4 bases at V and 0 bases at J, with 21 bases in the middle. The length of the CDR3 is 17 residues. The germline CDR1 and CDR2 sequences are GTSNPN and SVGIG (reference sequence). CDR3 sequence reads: CAWNQLHHQQANYGYTF. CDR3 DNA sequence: TGTGCCTGGAATCAGCTACACCACCAGCAGGCTAACTATGGCTACACCTTC.

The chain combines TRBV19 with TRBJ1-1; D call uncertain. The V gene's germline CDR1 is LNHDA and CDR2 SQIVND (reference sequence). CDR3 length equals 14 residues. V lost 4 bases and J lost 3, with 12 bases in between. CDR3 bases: TGTGCCAGTAGTAGCTCGGGAGCGCACACTGAAGCTTTCTTT. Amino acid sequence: CASSSSGAHTEAFF. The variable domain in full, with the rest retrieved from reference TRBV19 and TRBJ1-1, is DGGITQSPKYLFRKEGQNVTLSCEQNLNHDAMYWYRQDPGQGLRLIYYSQIVNDFQKGDIAEGYSVSREKKESFPLTVTSAQKNPTAFYLCASSSSGAHTEAFFGQGTRLTVV.

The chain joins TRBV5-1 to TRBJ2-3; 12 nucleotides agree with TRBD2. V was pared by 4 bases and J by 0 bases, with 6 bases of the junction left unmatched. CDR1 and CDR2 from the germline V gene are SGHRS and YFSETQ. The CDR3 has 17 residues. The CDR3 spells CASSPRTSGTSTDTQYF. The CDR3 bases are TGCGCCAGCAGCCCGCGGACTAGCGGGACTAGCACAGATACGCAGTATTTT.